This is a list of T cell receptor beta chains from one sample in a study of CD8+CD57+ T cells in acquired aplastic anemia. One entry per CDR3 protein results from TCRdb running MiXCR on the reads. In the table there are roughly 100,000 distinct CDR3 sequences, 55% to 75% of which are singletons. The sequenced sample consisted of sorted CD4+, CD8+, or CD8+CD57+ T cells (not recorded which) from PBMCs. The source is a human donor with aplastic anemia. Both conserved end residues are part of each CDR3. A D gene is named only where the DNA matches it firmly. Clone size appears in some rows only: once, few, many, or a class for an expanded clone.

V	J	D	size	DNA	CDR3
TRBV24-1	TRBJ2-2	TRBD1	-	TGTGCCACCAGTGACCCGGGGACAGGGGCCGGGGAGCTGTTTTTT	CATSDPGTGAGELFF
TRBV10-3	TRBJ2-1	-	-	TGTGCCAGCAGTGTGGACGGAGGGGCGTACAATGAGCAGTTCTTC	CASSVDGGAYNEQFF
TRBV5-1	TRBJ1-1	TRBD1	many	TGCGCCAGCAGCTTGGGACAGGGAATGGTCCGAGCTTTCTTT	CASSLGQGMVRAFF
TRBV10-3	TRBJ2-1	-	-	TGTGCCATCAGTGAATCGATCAATGAGCAGTTCTTC	CAISESINEQFF
TRBV10-2	TRBJ1-1	-	-	TGCGCCAGCAGTGAGACAGTGTTGGGAACTGAAGCTCTCTTT	CASSETVLGTEALF
TRBV14	TRBJ1-6	-	-	TGTGCCAGCAGCCAAAGTGGCAGGGCTTATAATTCACCCCTCCACTTT	CASSQSGRAYNSPLHF
TRBV15	TRBJ2-1	-	-	TGTGCCACCGGTAGGGCTAATGAGCAGTTCTTC	CATGRANEQFF
TRBV10-3	TRBJ2-3	-	-	TGTGCCATCAGGGCTAGAGCTAACGTTAGCACAGATACGCAGTATTTT	CAIRARANVSTDTQYF
TRBV11-1	TRBJ2-1	-	-	TGTGCCAGCAGCTTAGGGCGCTCCTACAATGAGCAGTTCTTC	CASSLGRSYNEQFF
TRBV29-1	TRBJ1-1	TRBD1	-	TGCAGCGTTCACACCCGGGACAGGGTTTTTAACACTGAAGCTTTCTTT	CSVHTRDRVFNTEAFF
TRBV15	TRBJ1-6	TRBD1	-	TGTGCCACCAGCAGAGCTATTACAGGGGGTAATTCACCCCTCCACTTT	CATSRAITGGNSPLHF
TRBV20-1	TRBJ1-6	-	-	TGCAGTGCTAGAGATTCGGGTGTTCATTCACCCCTCCACTTT	CSARDSGVHSPLHF
TRBV15	TRBJ2-7	-	-	TGTGCCACCAGCAGAGCGAACTACGAGCAGTACTTC	CATSRANYEQYF
TRBV20-1	TRBJ1-6	-	-	TGCAGTGCGCGGCAGGGGAATTCACCCCTCCACTTT	CSARQGNSPLHF
TRBV11-2	TRBJ2-3	TRBD1	-	TGTGCCAGCAGCTCCACGAGACAGGGGGCCTTGAATACGCAGTATTTT	CASSSTRQGALNTQYF
TRBV6-4	TRBJ2-3	TRBD1	-	TGTGCCAGCAGTCCCGACAGGGAGACAGATACGCAGTATTTT	CASSPDRETDTQYF
TRBV19	TRBJ2-5	-	-	TGTGCCAGTAGCGCGTCGAGGTATCAAGAGACCCAGTACTTC	CASSASRYQETQYF
TRBV29-1	TRBJ1-3	-	many	TGCAGCGTCGAGACAGAGCTCTCTGGAAACACCATATATTTT	CSVETELSGNTIYF
TRBV7-2	TRBJ2-7	-	-	TGTGCCAGCGACCCGGGAGACGCCTACGAGCAGTACTTC	CASDPGDAYEQYF
TRBV20-1	TRBJ2-5	TRBD1	-	TGCAGTGCCGGGACAGGGCGGGAGACCCAGTACTTC	CSAGTGRETQYF
TRBV7-8	TRBJ1-6	-	few	TGTGCCAGCAGCTTAGCCGGGACTACCAATTCACCCCTCCACTTT	CASSLAGTTNSPLHF
TRBV24-1	TRBJ2-3	-	-	TGTGCCACCAGTACCGGAAATACGCAGTATTTT	CATSTGNTQYF
TRBV7-7	TRBJ2-1	-	once	TGTGCTAGCAGCTTCAGGGTCAATGAGCAGTTCTTC	CASSFRVNEQFF
TRBV24-1	TRBJ2-1	-	-	TGTGCCACCAGTGACACGACAGGAAACAATGAGCAGTTCTTC	CATSDTTGNNEQFF
TRBV7-9	TRBJ2-3	-	-	TGTGCCAGCAGCTCTCAGGATACGCAGTATTTT	CASSSQDTQYF
TRBV19	TRBJ2-6	-	few	TGTGCCAGTAGTATGTACTCAGGGGAGGCCAACGTCCTGACTTTC	CASSMYSGEANVLTF
TRBV29-1	TRBJ1-2	-	-	TGCAGCGTCGCGGCGGGAAACTATGGCTACACCTTC	CSVAAGNYGYTF